This T cell receptor (beta chain) was sequenced for a study of blood T cell repertoires in COVID-19. In the original workflow: Estimated nucleated cell counts came from reference gene primer amplification. Produced via immunoSEQ multiplex PCR; TCRdb's table is partial and in-frame only. The V and J calls and clone size come from that table; D and trimming were worked out from the DNA. The sample holds about 180,000 clones, roughly 83% seen once. This clone was seen just once. The sequenced sample was peripheral blood. The TCR sequence derives from a woman between 35 and 50 years old with COVID-19, enrolled during active disease.

In DNA form, the CDR3 reads TGTGCCAGCAGCCCCGGAACTAGCGGGAGGGGCACAGATACGCAGTATTTT. Translation gives CASSPGTSGRGTDTQYF. The gene calls are TRBV14 and TRBJ2-3; 13 nucleotides align to TRBD2. The trim removed 4 bases at V and 1 base at J, leaving 5 bases unmatched. CDR1 and CDR2 (germline): SGHDN, FVKESK. The CDR3 has 17 amino acids.